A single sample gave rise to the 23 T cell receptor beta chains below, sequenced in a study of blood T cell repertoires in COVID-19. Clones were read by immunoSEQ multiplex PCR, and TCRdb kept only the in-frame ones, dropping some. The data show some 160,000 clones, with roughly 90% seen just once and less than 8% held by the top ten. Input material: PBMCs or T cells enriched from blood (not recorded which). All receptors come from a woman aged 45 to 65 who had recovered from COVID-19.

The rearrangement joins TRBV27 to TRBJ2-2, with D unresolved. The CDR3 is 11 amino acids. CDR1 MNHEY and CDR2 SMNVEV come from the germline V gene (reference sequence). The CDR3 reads CATGFSGELFF. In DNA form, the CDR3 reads TGTGCAACCGGGTTCTCCGGGGAGCTGTTTTTT.

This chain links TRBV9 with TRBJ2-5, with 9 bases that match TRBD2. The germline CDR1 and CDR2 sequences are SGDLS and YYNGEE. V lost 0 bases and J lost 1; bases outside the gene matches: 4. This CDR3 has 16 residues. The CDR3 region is CASSVAAGGLQETQYF. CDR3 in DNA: TGTGCCAGCAGCGTAGCAGCGGGGGGCCTCCAAGAGACCCAGTACTTC. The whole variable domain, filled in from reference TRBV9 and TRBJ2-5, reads DSGVTQTPKHLITATGQRVTLRCSPRSGDLSVYWYQQSLDQGLQFLIQYYNGEERAKGNILERFSAQQFPDLHSELNLSSLELGDSALYFCASSVAAGGLQETQYFGPGTRLLVL.

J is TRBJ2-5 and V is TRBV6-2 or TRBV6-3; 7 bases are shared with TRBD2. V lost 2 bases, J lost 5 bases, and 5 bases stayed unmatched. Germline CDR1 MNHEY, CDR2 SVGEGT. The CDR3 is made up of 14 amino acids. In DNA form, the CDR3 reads TGTGCCAGCAGTTACGGACTAGAAACGGAGACCCAGTACTTC. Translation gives CASSYGLETETQYF.

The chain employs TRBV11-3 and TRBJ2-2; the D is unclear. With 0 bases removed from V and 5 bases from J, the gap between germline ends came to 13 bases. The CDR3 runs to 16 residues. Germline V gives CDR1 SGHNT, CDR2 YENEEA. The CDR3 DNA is TGTGCCAGCAGCTTAGAGGGCAGTTTGTTAACCGGGGAGCTGTTTTTT. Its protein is CASSLEGSLLTGELFF.

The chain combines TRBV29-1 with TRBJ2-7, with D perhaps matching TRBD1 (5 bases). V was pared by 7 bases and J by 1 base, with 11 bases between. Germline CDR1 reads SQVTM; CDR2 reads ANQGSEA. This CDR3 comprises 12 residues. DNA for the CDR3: TGCAGCGCATCCCCAGGGTCCTACGAGCAGTACTTC. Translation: CSASPGSYEQYF.

CDR3 loop: CASSLGGREEKFF. The CDR3 DNA reads as TGTGCCAGTAGTCTAGGGGGCAGGGAAGAGAAGTTCTTC. The gene calls are TRBV19 and TRBJ2-1; 7 nucleotides align to TRBD1. Trimming at V came to 5 bases and at J to 14 bases, leaving 12 bases not matched to a gene. Germline V gene data show CDR1 as LNHDA and CDR2 as SQIVND (reference sequence). This CDR3 spans 13 amino acids.

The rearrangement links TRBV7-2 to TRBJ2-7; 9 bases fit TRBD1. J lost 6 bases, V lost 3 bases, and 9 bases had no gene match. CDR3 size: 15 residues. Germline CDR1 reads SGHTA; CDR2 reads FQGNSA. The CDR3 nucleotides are TGTGCCAGCAGCTTCGGGGACAGGGTACCCGTCGAGCAGTACTTC. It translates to CASSFGDRVPVEQYF.

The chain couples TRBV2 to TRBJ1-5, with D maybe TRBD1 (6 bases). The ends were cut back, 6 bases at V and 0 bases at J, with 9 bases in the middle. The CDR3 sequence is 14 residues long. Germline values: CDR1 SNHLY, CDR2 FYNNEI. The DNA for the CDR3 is TGTGCCAGCAGCGGACAGATTAGCAATCAGCCCCAGCATTTT. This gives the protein CASSGQISNQPQHF.

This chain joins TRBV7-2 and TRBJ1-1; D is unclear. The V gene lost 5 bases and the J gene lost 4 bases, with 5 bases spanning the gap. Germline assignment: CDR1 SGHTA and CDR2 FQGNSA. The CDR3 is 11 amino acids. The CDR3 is CASSLFTEAFF. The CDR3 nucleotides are TGTGCCAGCAGCCTATTCACTGAAGCTTTCTTT.

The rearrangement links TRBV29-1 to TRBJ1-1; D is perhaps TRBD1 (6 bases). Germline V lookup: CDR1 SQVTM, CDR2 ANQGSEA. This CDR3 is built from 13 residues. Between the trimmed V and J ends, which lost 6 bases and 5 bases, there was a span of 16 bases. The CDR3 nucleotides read TGCAGCGTACAGGGTACGGTAAGGACTGAAGCTTTCTTT. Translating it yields CSVQGTVRTEAFF.

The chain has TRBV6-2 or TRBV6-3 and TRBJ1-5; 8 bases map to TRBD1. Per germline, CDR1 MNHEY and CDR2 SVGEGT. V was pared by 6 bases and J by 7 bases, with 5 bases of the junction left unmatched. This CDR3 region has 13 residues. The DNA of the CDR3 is TGTGCCAGCAGCGACAGGGGAAGACAGCCCCAGCATTTT. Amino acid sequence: CASSDRGRQPQHF.

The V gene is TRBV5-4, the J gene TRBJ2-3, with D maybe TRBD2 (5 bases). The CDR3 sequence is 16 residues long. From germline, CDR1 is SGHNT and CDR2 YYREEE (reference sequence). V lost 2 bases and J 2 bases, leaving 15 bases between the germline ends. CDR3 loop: CASSLAKPGVTDTQYF. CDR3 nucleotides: TGTGCCAGCAGCTTAGCAAAGCCCGGGGTCACAGATACGCAGTATTTT.

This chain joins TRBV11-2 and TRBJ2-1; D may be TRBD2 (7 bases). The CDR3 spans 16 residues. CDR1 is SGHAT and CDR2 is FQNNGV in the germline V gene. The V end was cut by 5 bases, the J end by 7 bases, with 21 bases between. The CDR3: CASSPRLTGGSNEQFF. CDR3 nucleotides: TGTGCCAGCAGCCCAAGGCTAACGGGGGGCTCAAATGAGCAGTTCTTC.

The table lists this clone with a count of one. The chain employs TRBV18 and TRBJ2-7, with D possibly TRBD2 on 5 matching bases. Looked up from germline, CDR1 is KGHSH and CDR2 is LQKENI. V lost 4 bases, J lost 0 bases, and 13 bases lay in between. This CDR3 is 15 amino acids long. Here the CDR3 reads CASSLGVGSSYEQYF. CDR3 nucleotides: TGTGCCAGCTCACTCGGGGTGGGGAGCTCCTACGAGCAGTACTTC.

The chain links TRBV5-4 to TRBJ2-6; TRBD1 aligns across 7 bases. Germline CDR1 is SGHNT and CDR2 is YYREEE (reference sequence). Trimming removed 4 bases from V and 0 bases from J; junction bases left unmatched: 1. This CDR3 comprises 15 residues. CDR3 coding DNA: TGTGCCAGCAGCGCAGGGGGCTCTGGGGCCAACGTCCTGACTTTC. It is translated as CASSAGGSGANVLTF.

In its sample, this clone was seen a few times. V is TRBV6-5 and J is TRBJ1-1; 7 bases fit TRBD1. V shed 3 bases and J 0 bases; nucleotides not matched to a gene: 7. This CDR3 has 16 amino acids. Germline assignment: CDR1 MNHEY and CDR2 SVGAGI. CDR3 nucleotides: TGTGCCAGCAGTTATCGTGGAGGGGGCATGAACACTGAAGCTTTCTTT. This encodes CASSYRGGGMNTEAFF.

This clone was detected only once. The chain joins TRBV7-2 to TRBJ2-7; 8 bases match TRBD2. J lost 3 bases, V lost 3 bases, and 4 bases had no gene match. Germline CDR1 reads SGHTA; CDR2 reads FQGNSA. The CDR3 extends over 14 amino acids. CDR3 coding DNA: TGTGCCAGCAGCTTCACGGGGGGGAGCTACGAGCAGTACTTC. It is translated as CASSFTGGSYEQYF.

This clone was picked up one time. The CDR3 DNA is TGTGCCAGCAGTTACTCTCCTAGTAACACAGATACGCAGTATTTT. This gives the protein CASSYSPSNTDTQYF. The chain joins TRBV6-2 or TRBV6-3 to TRBJ2-3; D is unclear. Per the germline V gene, CDR1 is MNHEY and CDR2 is SVGEGT. Trimming took off 0 bases at V and 2 bases at J, with 9 bases between the two ends. The CDR3 is 15 residues long.

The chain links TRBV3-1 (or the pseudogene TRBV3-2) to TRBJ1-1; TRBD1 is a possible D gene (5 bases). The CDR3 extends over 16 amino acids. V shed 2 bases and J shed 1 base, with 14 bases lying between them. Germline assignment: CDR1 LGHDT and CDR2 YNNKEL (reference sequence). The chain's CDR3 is CASSQLERGRNTEAFF. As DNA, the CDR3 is TGTGCCAGCAGCCAATTGGAAAGGGGCAGGAACACTGAAGCTTTCTTT.

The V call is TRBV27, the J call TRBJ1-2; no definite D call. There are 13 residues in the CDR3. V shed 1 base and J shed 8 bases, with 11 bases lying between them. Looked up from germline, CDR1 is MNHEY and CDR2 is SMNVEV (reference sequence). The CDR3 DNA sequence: TGTGCCAGCAGTTTATTAAGAGGGTACGGCTACACCTTC. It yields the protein CASSLLRGYGYTF.

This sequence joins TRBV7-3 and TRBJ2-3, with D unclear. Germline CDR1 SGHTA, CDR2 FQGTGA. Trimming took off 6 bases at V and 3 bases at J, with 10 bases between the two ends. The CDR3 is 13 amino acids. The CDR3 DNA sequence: TGTGCCAGCAGACCCGACGGGACAGATACGCAGTATTTT. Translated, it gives CASRPDGTDTQYF.

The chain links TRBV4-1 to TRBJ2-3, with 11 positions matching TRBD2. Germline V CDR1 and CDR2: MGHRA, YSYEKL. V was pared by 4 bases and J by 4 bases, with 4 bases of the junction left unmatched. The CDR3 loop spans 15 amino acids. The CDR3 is CASSLSGGAADTQYF. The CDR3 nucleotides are TGCGCCAGCAGCCTTAGCGGGGGGGCCGCAGATACGCAGTATTTT.

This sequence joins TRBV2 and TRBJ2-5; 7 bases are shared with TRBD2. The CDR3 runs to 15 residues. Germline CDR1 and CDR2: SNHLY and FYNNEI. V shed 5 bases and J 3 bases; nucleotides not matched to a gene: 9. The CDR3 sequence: CASSFSRGREETQYF. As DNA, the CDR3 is TGTGCCAGCAGTTTTTCGCGGGGGAGAGAAGAGACCCAGTACTTC.